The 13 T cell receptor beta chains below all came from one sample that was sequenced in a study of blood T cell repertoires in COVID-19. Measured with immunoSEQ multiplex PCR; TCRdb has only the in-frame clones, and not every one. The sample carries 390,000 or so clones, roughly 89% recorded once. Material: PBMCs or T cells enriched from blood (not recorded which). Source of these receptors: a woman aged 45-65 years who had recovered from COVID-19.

The CDR3 nucleotides are TGTGCCAGCAACGGGCAGGGGAACTATGGCTACACCTTC. Amino acids: CASNGQGNYGYTF. The chain joins TRBV28 to TRBJ1-2, with D possibly TRBD1 on 6 matching bases. This CDR3 is built from 13 residues. Trimming stripped 7 bases from V and 2 bases from J, with 11 bases between. The germline V gene encodes CDR1 MDHEN and CDR2 SYDVKM.

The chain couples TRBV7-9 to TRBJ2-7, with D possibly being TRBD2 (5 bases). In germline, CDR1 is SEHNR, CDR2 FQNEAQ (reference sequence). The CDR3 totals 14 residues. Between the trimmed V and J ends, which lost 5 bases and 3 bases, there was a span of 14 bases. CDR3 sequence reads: CASSLRREVYEQYF. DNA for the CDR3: TGTGCCAGCAGCCTCCGACGGGAAGTCTACGAGCAGTACTTC.

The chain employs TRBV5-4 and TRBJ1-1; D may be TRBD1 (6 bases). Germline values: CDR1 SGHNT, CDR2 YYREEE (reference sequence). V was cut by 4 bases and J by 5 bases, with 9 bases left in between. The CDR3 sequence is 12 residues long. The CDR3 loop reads CASSGGGTEAFF. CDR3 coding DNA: TGTGCCAGCAGCGGGGGCGGAACTGAAGCTTTCTTT.

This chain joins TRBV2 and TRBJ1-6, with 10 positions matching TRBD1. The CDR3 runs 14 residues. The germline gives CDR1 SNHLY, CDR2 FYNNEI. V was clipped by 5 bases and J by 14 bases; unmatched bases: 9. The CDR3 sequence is CASSNDRGRISLHF. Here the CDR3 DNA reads TGTGCCAGCAGTAACGACAGGGGGCGAATTTCCCTCCACTTT.

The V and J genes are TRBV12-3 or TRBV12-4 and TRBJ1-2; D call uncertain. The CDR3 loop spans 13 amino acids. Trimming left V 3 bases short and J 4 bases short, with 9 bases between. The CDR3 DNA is TGTGCCAGCAGTTTTAGCGCAGTCTATGGCTACACCTTC. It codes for CASSFSAVYGYTF.

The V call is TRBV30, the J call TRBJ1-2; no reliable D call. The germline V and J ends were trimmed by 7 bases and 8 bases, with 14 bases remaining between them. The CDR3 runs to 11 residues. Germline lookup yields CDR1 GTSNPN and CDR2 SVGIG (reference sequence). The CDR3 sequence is CAFIRGEGYTF. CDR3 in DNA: TGTGCCTTCATCCGCGGGGAGGGCTACACCTTC.

The CDR3 sequence is CASSGGLTGYTF. CDR3 nucleotide sequence: TGCGCCAGCAGCGGCGGGCTTACAGGCTACACCTTC. This chain uses TRBV5-1 with TRBJ1-2; D is ambiguous. This CDR3 region has 12 residues. Germline lookup yields CDR1 SGHRS and CDR2 YFSETQ. Trimming cost V 4 bases and J 8 bases, with 12 bases left between them.

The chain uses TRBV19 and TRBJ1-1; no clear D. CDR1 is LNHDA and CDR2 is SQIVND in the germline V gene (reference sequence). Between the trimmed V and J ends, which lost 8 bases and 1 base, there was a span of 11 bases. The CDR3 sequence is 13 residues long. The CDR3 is CASHGRPNTEAFF. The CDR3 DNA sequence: TGTGCCAGTCACGGCAGGCCGAACACTGAAGCTTTCTTT.

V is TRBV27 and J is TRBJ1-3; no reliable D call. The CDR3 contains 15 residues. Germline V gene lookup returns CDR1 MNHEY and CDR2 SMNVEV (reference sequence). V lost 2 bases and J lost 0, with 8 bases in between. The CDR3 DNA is TGTGCCAGCAGTTTAGACGGGAGCTCTGGAAACACCATATATTTT. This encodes CASSLDGSSGNTIYF.

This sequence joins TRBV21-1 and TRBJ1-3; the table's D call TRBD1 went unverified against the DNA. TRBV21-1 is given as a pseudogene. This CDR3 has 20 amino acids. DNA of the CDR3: TGTGCCAGCAGCCACAACCAGAATAATCGACAGACGAGCTCTGGAAACACCATATATTTT. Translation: CASSHNQNNRQTSSGNTIYF.

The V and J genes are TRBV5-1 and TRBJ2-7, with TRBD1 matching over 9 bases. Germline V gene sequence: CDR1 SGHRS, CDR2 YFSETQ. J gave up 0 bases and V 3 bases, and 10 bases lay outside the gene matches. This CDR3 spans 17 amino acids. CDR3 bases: TGCGCCAGCAGCTACAATAGGAGGACAGGGGCCTCCTACGAGCAGTACTTC. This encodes CASSYNRRTGASYEQYF.

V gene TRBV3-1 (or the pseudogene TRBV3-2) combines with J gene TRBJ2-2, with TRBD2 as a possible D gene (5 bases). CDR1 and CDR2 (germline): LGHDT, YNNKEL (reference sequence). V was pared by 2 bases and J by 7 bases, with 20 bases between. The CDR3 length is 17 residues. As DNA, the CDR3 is TGTGCCAGCAGCCAATCGTCGCGGGTAGTTTTCCACGGGGAGCTGTTTTTT. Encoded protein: CASSQSSRVVFHGELFF.

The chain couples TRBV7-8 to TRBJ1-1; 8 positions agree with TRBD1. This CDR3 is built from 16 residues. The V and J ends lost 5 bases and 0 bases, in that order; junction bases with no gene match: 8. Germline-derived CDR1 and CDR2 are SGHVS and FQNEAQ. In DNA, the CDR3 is TGTGCCAGCAGCACCTCACCGACAGGGGTGAACACTGAAGCTTTCTTT. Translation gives CASSTSPTGVNTEAFF.